This section outlines one T cell receptor beta chain sequence together with its context. Its antigen is unidentified. MiXCR, applied by TCRdb to the 5' RACE reads, yields one record per CDR3 protein. This sample carries approximately 590,000 distinct CDR3 sequences, just under 10% of them seen once, and the ten largest clones take 2.5% to 3.5%. The J segment lost 2 bases and the V segment lost 5 bases, leaving 9 bases of the junction unmatched. This CDR3 is built from 16 residues. The data were obtained in a study of identical twins. Regarding the study as a whole: Out-of-frame alpha sequences that twins shared showed excess low generation probability.

Another study also made use of these data, one on yellow fever vaccine responses in identical twins.

The sample taken for sequencing was PBMCs. The V call is TRBV12-3 or TRBV12-4, the J call TRBJ2-1; the match to TRBD2 covers 7 bases. The TCR sequence derives from a woman younger than 30 in good health. Written as DNA, the CDR3 is TGTGCCAGCAGTGAGACGGGGGGAGGCACCTACAATGAGCAGTTCTTC. It encodes CASSETGGGTYNEQFF.